This T cell receptor (beta chain) was sequenced for a study of beta chain features in type 1 diabetes (dated by TCRdb to the late 2010s). As for the study more broadly: Mean age, gender distribution, total cell number and subset yield did not differ between patients and healthy donors. Naive and central memory subsets were obtained from all 30 or so donors, but regulatory and stem cell-like memory subsets were isolated from only 8 patients and about 8 healthy donors. A total of 85 million to 110 million sorted cells were examined across all samples, and RNA yield correlated strongly with the number of cells per subset. In the study, TCRB repertoires of sorted circulating CD4+ T cell subsets from recently diagnosed type 1 diabetes patients were compared with those of matched healthy donors. What the work shows at the level of the full study, not this receptor alone: Because the HLA sub-analyses included only small numbers of individuals, any influence of HLA type on TCRB rearrangement was left unresolved. A moderate but significant shortening of TCRB CDR3 length was observed in type 1 diabetes patients in all four CD4+ subsets. PCR may preferentially amplify shorter templates, but because patient and control samples were amplified and corrected together, any resulting skew would affect both groups equally. Fewer insertions and more nucleotide deletions at VDJ recombination sites were observed in patients with type 1 diabetes, implying thymic rearrangement abnormalities. The naive, central memory and regulatory TCRB repertoires appeared to resemble one another more closely among patients than among healthy donors. Because cDNA rather than genomic DNA was sequenced, highly expressing activated cells could have been over-represented, although no difference in activation and CD3 levels was found between groups.

The entire isolated RNA was reverse transcribed using the High Capacity cDNA Reverse Transcription Kit, and thus expressed TCRB transcripts were sequenced. Naive, central memory and regulatory T cell samples underwent deep immunoSEQ sequencing, averaging about 3.5 million total reads per sample. Sorted cells were lysed in RLT buffer, and RNA was extracted using DNase-treated RNeasy Micro or Mini kits according to cell number. To prevent cross-contamination, every cell subset was processed on its own, while patient and healthy donor samples were processed together. The immunoSEQ multiplex PCR was used to amplify TCRB sequences from cDNA, generating 87-bp fragments that spanned the CDR3 region. The amplicons were sequenced using the Illumina HiSeq platform. Regarding the original processing steps: PCR bias was corrected computationally using synthetic template baselines, and reads within Hamming distance 2 were collapsed, with unmergeable singletons discarded. Reads were aligned against IMGT so that V, D and J genes, CDR3 length and insertions or deletions at six rearrangement sites could be assigned. Within each subset, clonotype counts were normalized to sorted cell number, after which true diversity and Gini coefficients were computed with the tcR R package. The overlap coefficient, calculated on TCRB nucleotide sequences, was used to measure repertoire sharing. Out-of-frame TCRB sequences from naive cells were analyzed as a proxy for the pre-selection repertoire. The table comes from immuneACCESS by way of TCRdb, which keeps in-frame sequences with V and J called. Part of the clones is missing from these tables; in studies checked, under half for an unresolved V gene and the rest for unknown reasons. The DNA gave D and trimming, while V, J and clone size come from that table. This sample has approximately 280,000 clones in its table, and approximately 16% of those were observed once. In total, the top ten clones hold more than 0.015% of the sample.

A single peripheral blood draw of around 100 mL on average was collected from each donor into heparinised tubes. A BD FACSAria II was used to sort naive, central memory, regulatory and stem cell-like memory CD4+ T cells with a panel that included CD45RO, CCR7, CD25, CD127, CD95 and CD27. A purity above 95% was achieved for all sorted populations. PBMCs were isolated immediately by Lymphoprep density gradient centrifugation and stained directly without culture. So that batch effects would be minimized, each experiment stained and sorted samples in pairs, pairing one healthy donor with one patient. Worth noting for this clone: Its recognized antigen is unknown. No clone much larger than this one lies a single base away; base qualities are absent.

Its CDR3 holds 15 amino acids, cysteine through phenylalanine. The retained sequence is limited to the CDR3, 45 bases, with the frame set at the first base. The germline V gene supplies CDR1 KGHSH and CDR2 LQKENI. For this chain, trimming is 3 bases at the V end and 1 base at the J end, and the number of junction bases without a gene match is 5. Material: naive CD4+ T cells from blood. The meaning of the sample's cell subset or site label: true naive CD4+ T cells. The chain was built from TRBV18 and TRBJ2-7, and 8 junction bases match TRBD2. The source is a man aged 18 to 29 with type 1 diabetes. The DNA is as follows: TGTGCCAGCTCACCCACGGGAGGGGGGTCCTACGAGCAGTACTTC. It is translated as CASSPTGGGSYEQYF.